This note documents a single TCR beta chain sequence. J lost 3 bases, V lost 4 bases, and 6 bases had no gene match. The CDR3 sequence is 14 residues long. The germline V gene encodes CDR1 SGHRS and CDR2 YFSETQ. The sample belongs to a study of blood T cell repertoires in COVID-19. At the level of the study: Sources were T cells, B-cell-depleted T cells, or PBMCs; the material itself was cDNA or gDNA.

As processed by the authors: From reference gene primer amplification, estimates of nucleated cell counts were derived. Profiled with immunoSEQ multiplex PCR; TCRdb holds only in-frame clones, not every one. Clone size and V and J calls were adopted from that table, with D and trimming inferred from the DNA. The sample yields approximately 52,000 clones, more than 75% seen once. This receptor was taken from a human donor with active COVID-19. The donor label of this sample is uncertain. The sample was peripheral blood. The chain is built from TRBV5-1 and TRBJ2-7, with 8 bases aligning to TRBD2. The CDR3 spells CASSVGRGIYEQYF. CDR3 bases: TGCGCCAGCAGCGTCGGGAGGGGGATCTACGAGCAGTACTTC.